The clone carrying this T cell receptor beta chain turned up a few times. The CDR3 totals 15 residues. The germline gives CDR1 KGHSH, CDR2 LQKENI. V lost 4 bases and J lost 5; bases outside the gene matches: 8. The data are from a study of blood T cell repertoires in COVID-19. Sequenced by immunoSEQ multiplex PCR; TCRdb stores in-frame clones only, minus some. Here the sample spans about 400,000 clones, just under 90% being singletons. The genes are TRBV18 and TRBJ1-5, with TRBD1 matching 7 bases. Sequenced input: PBMCs or T cells enriched from blood (not recorded which). This receptor was obtained from a woman aged 45-65 years who had recovered from COVID-19. Here the CDR3 reads CASSRGRGRDQPQHF. The CDR3 region has the DNA TGTGCCAGCTCACGGGGTAGGGGGCGCGATCAGCCCCAGCATTTT.